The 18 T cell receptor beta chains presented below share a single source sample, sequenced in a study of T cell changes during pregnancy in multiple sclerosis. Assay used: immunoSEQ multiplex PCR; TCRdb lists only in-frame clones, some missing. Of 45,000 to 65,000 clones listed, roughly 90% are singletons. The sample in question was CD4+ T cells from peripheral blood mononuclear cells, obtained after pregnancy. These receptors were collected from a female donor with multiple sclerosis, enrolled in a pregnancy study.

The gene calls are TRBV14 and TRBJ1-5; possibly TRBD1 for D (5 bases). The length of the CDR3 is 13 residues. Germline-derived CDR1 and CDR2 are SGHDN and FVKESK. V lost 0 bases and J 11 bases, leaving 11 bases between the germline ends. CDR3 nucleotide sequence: TGTGCCAGCAGCCAAGATACGGGGGGAGCCCAGCATTTT. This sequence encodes CASSQDTGGAQHF.

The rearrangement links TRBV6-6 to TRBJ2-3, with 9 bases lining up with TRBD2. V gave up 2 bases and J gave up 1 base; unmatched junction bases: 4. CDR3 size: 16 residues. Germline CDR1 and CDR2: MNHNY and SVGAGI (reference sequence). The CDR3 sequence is CASSYVIAGGTDTQYF. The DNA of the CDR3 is TGTGCCAGCAGTTACGTTATAGCGGGGGGCACAGATACGCAGTATTTT.

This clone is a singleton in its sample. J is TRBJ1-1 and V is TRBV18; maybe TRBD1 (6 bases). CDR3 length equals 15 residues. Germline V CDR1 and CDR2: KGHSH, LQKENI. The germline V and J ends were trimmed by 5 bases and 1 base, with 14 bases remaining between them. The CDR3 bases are TGTGCCAGCTCAATAGAGCAGGGGAAGAACACTGAAGCTTTCTTT. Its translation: CASSIEQGKNTEAFF.

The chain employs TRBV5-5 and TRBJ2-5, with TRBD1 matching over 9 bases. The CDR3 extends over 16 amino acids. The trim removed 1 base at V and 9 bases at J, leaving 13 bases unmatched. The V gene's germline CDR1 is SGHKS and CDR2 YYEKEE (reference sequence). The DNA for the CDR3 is TGTGCCAGCAGCTTGAGAGGGACAGGGACCCCCGGGGCCCAGTACTTC. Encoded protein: CASSLRGTGTPGAQYF.

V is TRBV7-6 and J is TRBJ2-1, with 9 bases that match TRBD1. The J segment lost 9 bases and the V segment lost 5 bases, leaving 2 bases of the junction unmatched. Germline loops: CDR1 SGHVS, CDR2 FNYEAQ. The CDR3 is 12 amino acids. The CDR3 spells CASSGQGFEQFF. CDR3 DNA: TGTGCCAGCAGCGGACAGGGGTTTGAGCAGTTCTTC.

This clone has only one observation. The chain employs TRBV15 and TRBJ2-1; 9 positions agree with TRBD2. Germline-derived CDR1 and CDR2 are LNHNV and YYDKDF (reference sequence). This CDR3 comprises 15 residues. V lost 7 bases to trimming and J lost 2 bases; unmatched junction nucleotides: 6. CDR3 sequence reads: CATKHLAGTYNEQFF. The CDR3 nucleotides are TGTGCCACCAAACACCTAGCGGGAACCTACAATGAGCAGTTCTTC.

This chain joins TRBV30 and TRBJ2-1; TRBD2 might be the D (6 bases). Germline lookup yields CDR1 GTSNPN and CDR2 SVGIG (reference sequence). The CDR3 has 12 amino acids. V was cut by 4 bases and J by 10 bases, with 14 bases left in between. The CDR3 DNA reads TGTGCCTGGACCGCCGACCGGGAGGAGCAGTTCTTC. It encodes CAWTADREEQFF.

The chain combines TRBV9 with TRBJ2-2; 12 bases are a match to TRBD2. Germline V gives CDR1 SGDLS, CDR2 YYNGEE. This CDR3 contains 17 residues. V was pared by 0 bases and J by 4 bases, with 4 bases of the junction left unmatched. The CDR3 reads CASSVVPSGRVTGELFF. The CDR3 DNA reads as TGTGCCAGCAGCGTAGTTCCTAGCGGGAGGGTCACCGGGGAGCTGTTTTTT.

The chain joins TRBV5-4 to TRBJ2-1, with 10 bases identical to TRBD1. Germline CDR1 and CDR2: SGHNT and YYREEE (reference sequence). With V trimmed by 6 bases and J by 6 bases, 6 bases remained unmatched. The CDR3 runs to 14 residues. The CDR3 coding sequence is TGTGCCAGCACCCGGGACAGGGGTATCAATGAGCAGTTCTTC. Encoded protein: CASTRDRGINEQFF.

CDR3 sequence: CASSQDVGKSYGYTF. The CDR3 DNA reads as TGTGCCAGCAGCCAAGATGTGGGCAAATCCTATGGCTACACCTTC. This chain joins TRBV4-2 and TRBJ1-2; D is ambiguous. Germline values: CDR1 LGHNA, CDR2 YNFKEQ. This CDR3 has 15 residues. V dropped 0 bases and J dropped 4 bases, with 12 bases sitting between them.

CDR3 in amino acids: CSALGTSGRTYEQYF. CDR3 in DNA: TGCAGCGCCCTAGGGACTAGCGGGAGAACCTACGAGCAGTACTTC. V and J are TRBV29-1 and TRBJ2-7; 14 nucleotides match TRBD2. CDR3 length equals 15 residues. The ends lost 7 bases at V and 2 bases at J; junction bases unmatched: 7. Germline values: CDR1 SQVTM, CDR2 ANQGSEA.

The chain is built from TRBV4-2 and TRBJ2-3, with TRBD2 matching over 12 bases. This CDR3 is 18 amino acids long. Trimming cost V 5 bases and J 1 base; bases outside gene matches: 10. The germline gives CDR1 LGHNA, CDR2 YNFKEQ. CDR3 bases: TGTGCCAGCAGCTCACCCGGGACTAGCGGGTTACGCACAGATACGCAGTATTTT. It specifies CASSSPGTSGLRTDTQYF.

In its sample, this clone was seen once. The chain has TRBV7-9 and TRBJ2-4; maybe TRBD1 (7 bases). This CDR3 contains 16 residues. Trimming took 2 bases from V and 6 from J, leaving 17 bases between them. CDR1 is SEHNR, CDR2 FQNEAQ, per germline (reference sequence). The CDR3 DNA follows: TGTGCCAGCAGCTTACGAGGGGGCTGGGGAGGAAACATTCAGTACTTC. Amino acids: CASSLRGGWGGNIQYF.

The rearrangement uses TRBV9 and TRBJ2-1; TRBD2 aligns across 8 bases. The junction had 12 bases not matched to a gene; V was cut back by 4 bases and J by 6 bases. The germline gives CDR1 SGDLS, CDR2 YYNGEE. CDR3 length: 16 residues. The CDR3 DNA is TGTGCCAGCAGCTTCTCCTCAGCGGGAGCCCCCAATGAGCAGTTCTTC. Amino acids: CASSFSSAGAPNEQFF. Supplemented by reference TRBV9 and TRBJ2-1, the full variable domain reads DSGVTQTPKHLITATGQRVTLRCSPRSGDLSVYWYQQSLDQGLQFLIQYYNGEERAKGNILERFSAQQFPDLHSELNLSSLELGDSALYFCASSFSSAGAPNEQFFGPGTRLTVL.

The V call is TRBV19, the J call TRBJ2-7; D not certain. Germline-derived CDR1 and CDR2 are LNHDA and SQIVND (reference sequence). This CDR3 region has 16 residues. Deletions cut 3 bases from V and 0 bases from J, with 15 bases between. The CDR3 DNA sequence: TGTGCCAGTAGTATGGGTCTAGGAGTCCTCTCCTACGAGCAGTACTTC. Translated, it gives CASSMGLGVLSYEQYF.

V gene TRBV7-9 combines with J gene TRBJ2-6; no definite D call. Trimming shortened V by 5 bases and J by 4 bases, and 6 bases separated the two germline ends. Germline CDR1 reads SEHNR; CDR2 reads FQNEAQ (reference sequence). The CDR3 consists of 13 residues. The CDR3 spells CASSAAGANVLTF. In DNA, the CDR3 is TGTGCCAGCAGCGCGGCCGGGGCCAACGTCCTGACTTTC.

CDR3 amino acids: CASSFSRQTEAFF. CDR3 nucleotides: TGTGCCAGCAGCTTCAGTAGACAGACTGAAGCTTTCTTT. V and J are TRBV11-3 and TRBJ1-1, with TRBD1 as a possible D gene (5 bases). Germline CDR1 and CDR2: SGHNT and YENEEA. The CDR3 spans 13 residues. V lost 3 bases and J 5 bases, leaving 10 bases between the germline ends.

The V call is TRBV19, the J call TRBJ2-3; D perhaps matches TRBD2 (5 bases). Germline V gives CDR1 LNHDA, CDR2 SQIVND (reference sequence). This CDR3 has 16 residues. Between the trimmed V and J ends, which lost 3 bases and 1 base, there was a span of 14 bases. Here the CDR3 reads CASSIAALAGTDTQYF. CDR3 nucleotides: TGTGCCAGTAGTATTGCCGCGCTAGCTGGCACAGATACGCAGTATTTT. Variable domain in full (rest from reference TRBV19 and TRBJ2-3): DGGITQSPKYLFRKEGQNVTLSCEQNLNHDAMYWYRQDPGQGLRLIYYSQIVNDFQKGDIAEGYSVSREKKESFPLTVTSAQKNPTAFYLCASSIAALAGTDTQYFGPGTRLTVL.